This is a list of T cell receptor beta chains from one sample in a study of OX40 agonist ivuxolimab in advanced cancers. Libraries were prepared by immunoSEQ multiplex PCR; TCRdb keeps only in-frame clonotypes and omits some of them. The sample has over 50,000 clones; around 92% are singletons. This specimen was CD4+ or CD8+ T cells sorted from blood, taken in a trial of the OX40 agonist ivuxolimab. Source of these receptors: an adult with an advanced solid tumor such as melanoma, head and neck, liver or kidney cancer. Each CDR3 is given with its conserved first and last residue. D genes are given only for firm matches. Size tells how often a clone was seen (once, few, many) or the class of an expanded clone, and some rows leave it out.

>-|-|TRBJ2-5|TRBV7-9
TGTGCCAGCAGCGACCTTCAAGAGACCCAGTACTTC
CASSDLQETQYF
>-|-|TRBJ2-1|TRBV25-1
TGTGCCAGCAGTGGACGCGGGGAACATTACAATGAGCAGTTCTTC
CASSGRGEHYNEQFF
>once|-|TRBJ1-6|TRBV6-1
TGTGCCAGCAGTCTAGGGGATTCCTATAATTCACCCCTCCACTTT
CASSLGDSYNSPLHF
>-|TRBD2|TRBJ2-3|TRBV28
TGTGCCAGCAGTTCAGGACTAGCGGGAGATTTGACAGATACGCAGTATTTT
CASSSGLAGDLTDTQYF
>-|-|TRBJ2-1|TRBV10-3
TGTGCCATCAGTGTTGAGGGTTACAATGAGCAGTTCTTC
CAISVEGYNEQFF
>-|TRBD2|TRBJ2-1|TRBV7-9
TGTGCCAGCAGCTTAAGGTCTAGCGGGAGTAGTGAGCAGTTCTTC
CASSLRSSGSSEQFF
>-|TRBD2|TRBJ2-1|TRBV9
TGTGCCAGCAGCGGGGCGCCGGGACTAGCGCCTTACAATGAGCAGTTCTTC
CASSGAPGLAPYNEQFF
>-|-|TRBJ1-3|TRBV7-8
TGTGCCAGCAGCCAGCTTTCTTTTGGTACGGGAAGCTCTGGAAACACCATATATTTT
CASSQLSFGTGSSGNTIYF
>-|-|TRBJ1-1|TRBV6-1
TGTGCCAGCAGTGATCCCGGGGAGATGAGGACTGAAGCTTTCTTT
CASSDPGEMRTEAFF
>-|-|TRBJ1-5|TRBV30
TGTGCCTGTAGTCCCCCCCCAGATAGCAATCAGCCCCAGCATTTT
CACSPPPDSNQPQHF
>-|-|TRBJ1-6|TRBV19
TGTGCCAGTAGTATACCGAGGATTTCACCCCTCCACTTT
CASSIPRISPLHF
>-|-|TRBJ1-2|TRBV30
TGTGCCTGGAGTCCCAGATTCTCATATAACTATGGCTACACCTTC
CAWSPRFSYNYGYTF
>-|-|TRBJ1-2|TRBV27
TGTGCCAGCAGTCACAGAGTTAACTATGGCTACACTTTC
CASSHRVNYGYTF
>-|-|TRBJ2-1|TRBV30
TGTGCCTGGAGTGCAGGAAATGAGCAGTTCTTC
CAWSAGNEQFF
>-|TRBD1|TRBJ1-2|TRBV9
TGTGCCAGCAGCGCCCTCGACAGGGGACTTTTTGGCTACACCTTC
CASSALDRGLFGYTF
>once|-|TRBJ1-5|TRBV6-7
TGTGCCAGCAGTTACGGGGGAAGTCAGCCCCAGCATTTT
CASSYGGSQPQHF
>-|TRBD1|TRBJ1-2|TRBV4-3
TGCGCCAGCAGCCAAGATACAGGGGTGGGCTATGGCTACACCTTC
CASSQDTGVGYGYTF
>-|-|TRBJ2-5|TRBV2
TGTGCCAGCAGCCAGCGGGACAATGGATGGGAGACCCAGTACTTC
CASSQRDNGWETQYF
>-|TRBD2|TRBJ2-1|TRBV19
TGTGCCAGTAGTATTAGCGGGAGGGCTCACAATGAGCAGTTCTTC
CASSISGRAHNEQFF
>-|-|TRBJ1-6|TRBV11-2
TGTGCCAGCAGCTCCGGTTTGGGGGGGTCCTATAATTCACCCCTCCACTTT
CASSSGLGGSYNSPLHF
>-|TRBD1|TRBJ1-5|TRBV4-1
TGCGCCAGCAGCCCTCGGGACAGCTATCAGCCCCAGCATTTT
CASSPRDSYQPQHF
>-|-|TRBJ2-7|TRBV7-8
TGTGCCAGCAGAGGGGGCGCGGGAACCTACGAGCAGTACTTC
CASRGGAGTYEQYF
>-|TRBD1|TRBJ1-6|TRBV25-1
TGTGCCAGCAGATATTCCGGGACAGGGGAAACTTCACCCCTCCACTTT
CASRYSGTGETSPLHF
>-|-|TRBJ2-5|TRBV18
TGTGCCAGCTCACCACCGGTGGGGGGCGGAGAGACCCAGTACTTC
CASSPPVGGGETQYF
>-|-|TRBJ1-1|TRBV11-2
TGTGCCAGCAGCTTAGATGAGCGGTGGGGGAGGTTGGGCGGCACTGAAGCTTTCTTT
CASSLDERWGRLGGTEAFF
>-|-|TRBJ2-1|TRBV10-1
TGCGCCAGCAGTGAGTCTGGGGTTCGCTCGGATGAGCAGTTCTTC
CASSESGVRSDEQFF
>-|-|TRBJ1-5|TRBV19
TGTGCCAGTAGTACCAGAGAACAGCCCCAGCATTTT
CASSTREQPQHF
>-|-|TRBJ1-1|TRBV5-1
TGCGCCAGCAGCTCCCTCCCGGGAGGGAACACTGAAGCTTTCTTT
CASSSLPGGNTEAFF
>-|-|TRBJ1-5|TRBV12-5
TGTGCTAGTGGTTTTGGGGGGCCCCAGCATTTT
CASGFGGPQHF
>-|TRBD1|TRBJ2-3|TRBV4-2
TGTGCCAGCAGCCAGGGGACAGCCACAGATACGCAGTATTTT
CASSQGTATDTQYF
>-|-|TRBJ2-7|TRBV11-2
TGTGCCAGCAGCTTAGGGACAGTCTACGAGCAGTACTTC
CASSLGTVYEQYF
>-|TRBD2|TRBJ2-7|TRBV28
TGTGCCAGCAGCACCGCCTTACGATCGACTCTAGCGGGGGGATTCTACGAGCAGTACTTC
CASSTALRSTLAGGFYEQYF
>-|-|TRBJ1-2|TRBV9
TGTGCCAGCAGCGTTGCTATCGGGATGGACAGTGGCTACACCTTC
CASSVAIGMDSGYTF
>-|TRBD1|TRBJ2-3|TRBV6-5
TGTGCCAGCAGACACAGGGGGCAAGTGGATACGCAGTATTTT
CASRHRGQVDTQYF
>-|TRBD2|TRBJ2-1|TRBV4-2
TGTGCCAGCAGCCCTCTAGCGGGGGCCACTGATGAGCAGTTCTTC
CASSPLAGATDEQFF
>-|-|TRBJ2-2|TRBV6-5
TGTGCCAGCAGTTACTTTGGGGGGAGAGCCGGGGAGCTGTTTTTT
CASSYFGGRAGELFF
>-|-|TRBJ1-1|TRBV2
TGTGCCAGCAAGGGGCAGCTATATTTGAACACTGAAGCTTTCTTT
CASKGQLYLNTEAFF
>once|-|TRBJ2-1|TRBV6-5
TGTGCCAGCAGTAAGACCGGGACAATGTCATCTGAGCAGTTCTTC
CASSKTGTMSSEQFF
>-|-|TRBJ2-3|TRBV27
TGTGCCAGCAGTTTATTCGGGATAAGCACAGATACGCAGTATTTT
CASSLFGISTDTQYF